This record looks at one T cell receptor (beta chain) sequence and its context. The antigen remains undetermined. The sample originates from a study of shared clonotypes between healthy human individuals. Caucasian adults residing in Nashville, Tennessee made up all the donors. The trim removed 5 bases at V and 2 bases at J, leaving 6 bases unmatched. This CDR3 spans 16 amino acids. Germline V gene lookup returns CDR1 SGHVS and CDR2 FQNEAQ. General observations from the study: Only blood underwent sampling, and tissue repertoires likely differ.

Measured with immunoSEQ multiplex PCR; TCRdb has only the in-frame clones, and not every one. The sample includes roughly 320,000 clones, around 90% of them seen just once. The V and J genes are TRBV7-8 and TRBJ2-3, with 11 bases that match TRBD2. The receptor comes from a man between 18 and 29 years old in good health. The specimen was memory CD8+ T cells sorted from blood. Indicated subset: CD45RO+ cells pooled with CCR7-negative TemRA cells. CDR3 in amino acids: CASSARLAGFTDTQYF. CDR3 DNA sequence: TGTGCCAGCAGCGCAAGACTAGCGGGATTCACAGATACGCAGTATTTT.